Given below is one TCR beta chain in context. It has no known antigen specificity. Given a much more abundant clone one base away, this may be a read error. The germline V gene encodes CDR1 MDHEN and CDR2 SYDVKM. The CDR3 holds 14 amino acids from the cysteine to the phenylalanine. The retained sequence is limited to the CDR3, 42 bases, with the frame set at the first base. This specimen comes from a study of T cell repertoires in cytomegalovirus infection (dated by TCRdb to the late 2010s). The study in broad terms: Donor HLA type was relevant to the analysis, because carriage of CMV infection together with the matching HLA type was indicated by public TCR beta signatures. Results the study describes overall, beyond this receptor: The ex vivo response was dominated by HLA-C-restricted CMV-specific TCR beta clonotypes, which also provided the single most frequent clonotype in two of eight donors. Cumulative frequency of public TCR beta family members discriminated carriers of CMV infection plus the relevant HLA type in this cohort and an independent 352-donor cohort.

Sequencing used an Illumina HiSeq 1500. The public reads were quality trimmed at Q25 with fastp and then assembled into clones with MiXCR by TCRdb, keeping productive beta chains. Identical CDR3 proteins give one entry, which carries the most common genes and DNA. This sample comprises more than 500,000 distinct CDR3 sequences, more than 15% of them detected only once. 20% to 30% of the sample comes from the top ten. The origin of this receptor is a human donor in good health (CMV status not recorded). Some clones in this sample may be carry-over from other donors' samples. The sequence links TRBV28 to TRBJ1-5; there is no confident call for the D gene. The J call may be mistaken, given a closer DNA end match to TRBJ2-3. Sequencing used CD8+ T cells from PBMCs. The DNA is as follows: TGTGCCAGCAGTCCCCTAAGTGGCAATCAGCCCCAGTATTTT. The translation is CASSPLSGNQPQYF.